The T cell receptor (beta chain) described here comes from a study of T cells in Graves' hyperthyroidism and ophthalmopathy. CDR3 length: 16 amino acids. V gave up 0 bases and J gave up 3 bases; unmatched junction bases: 9. CDR1 and CDR2 from the germline V gene are DFQATT and SNEGSKA (reference sequence). This clonotype was counted only a few times. There were TCR beta CDR3 regions amplified from RNA transcripts. The TCR CDR3 first-round RT-PCR relied on the HTBI primer set. Using its own MiXCR run on the multiplex PCR reads, TCRdb lists one record per CDR3 protein. The data show 300,000 to 450,000 distinct CDR3 sequences, approximately 17% seen once.

Sequenced material: blood. This sequence originates from a man younger than 35 with Graves' ophthalmopathy. V is TRBV20-1 and J is TRBJ2-5; TRBD1 matches 8 bases. CDR3 in amino acids: CSARDLGRGHKETQYF. In DNA form, the CDR3 reads TGCAGTGCTAGAGATCTTGGCAGGGGGCACAAAGAGACCCAGTACTTC.